Listed below are T cell receptor beta chains from one sample, sequenced in a study of blood T cell repertoires in COVID-19. TCRdb's table, derived via immunoSEQ multiplex PCR, lists solely in-frame clones and lacks some. The table has a few hundred thousand clones, 88% seen once. The material sequenced was peripheral blood. The origin of the receptors is a man in his sixties or seventies with acute or convalescent COVID-19. Each CDR3 is given with its conserved first and last residue. D genes are given only for firm matches.

j_call v_call d_call cdr3_aa
TRBJ2-1 TRBV13 TRBD1 CASTRTGETNEQFF
TRBJ2-7 TRBV7-2 TRBD2 CASSLGGPIQNEQYF
TRBJ1-1 TRBV5-1 NA CASSSQAMNTEAFF
TRBJ2-1 TRBV5-4 TRBD2 CASSLGGSPYNEQFF
TRBJ2-1 TRBV4-1 TRBD1 CASSQERGRQDNEQFF
TRBJ1-5 TRBV5-1 NA CASSLDGASNQPQHF
TRBJ1-1 TRBV7-2 TRBD1 CASSFYRGPTEAFF
TRBJ1-1 TRBV18 TRBD1 CASSPGQASNTEAFF
TRBJ2-1 TRBV7-3 NA CASSQGYEQFF
TRBJ2-7 TRBV19 NA CASSIPGAAEQYF
TRBJ1-5 TRBV6-1 NA CASSERLGNQPQHF
TRBJ2-1 TRBV24-1 NA CATSDTETDPTYNEQFF
TRBJ1-2 TRBV28 NA CASSFGSVDYTF
TRBJ1-5 TRBV6-5 NA CASSSSRLASQPQHF
TRBJ1-1 TRBV6-5 NA CASSSVNTEAFF
TRBJ1-2 TRBV29-1 NA CSVEDRVHGYTF
TRBJ1-4 TRBV30 NA CACPRRGNEKLFF
TRBJ1-1 TRBV12-3/TRBV12-4 NA CASSRDSVAEAFF
TRBJ2-1 TRBV6-1 NA CASSDAGAGGDEQFF
TRBJ1-6 TRBV11-2 NA CASSRDTPSSYNSPLHF
TRBJ2-2 TRBV6-5 TRBD1 CASAFGTANTGELFF
TRBJ2-2 TRBV10-3 NA CAISGSASENTGELFF
TRBJ1-1 TRBV6-5 TRBD1 CASSSNRGMNTEAFF
TRBJ2-2 TRBV6-5 NA CASSYGRENTGELFF
TRBJ2-5 TRBV18 NA CASSPAYQETQYF
TRBJ2-1 TRBV7-6 NA CASSLGRSYNEQFF
TRBJ2-1 TRBV2 NA CASSEEGAGISGEQFF